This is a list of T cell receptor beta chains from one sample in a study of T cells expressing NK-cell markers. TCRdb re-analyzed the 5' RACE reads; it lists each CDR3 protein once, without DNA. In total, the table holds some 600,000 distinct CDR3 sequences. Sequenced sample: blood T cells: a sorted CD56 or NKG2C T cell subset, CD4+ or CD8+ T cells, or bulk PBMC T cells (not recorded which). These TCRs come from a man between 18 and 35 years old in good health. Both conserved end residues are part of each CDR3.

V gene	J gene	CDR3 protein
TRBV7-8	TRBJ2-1	CASWNSPVGNEQFF
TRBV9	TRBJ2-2	CASSVGLAGSRTGELFF
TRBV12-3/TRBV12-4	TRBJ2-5	CASSPGTSGRWVQETQYF
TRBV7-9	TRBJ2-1	CASSTFGIPGSYNEQFF
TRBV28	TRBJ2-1	CASSTGTGGRDEQFF
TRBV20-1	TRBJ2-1	CSAQLLAGDNNEQFF
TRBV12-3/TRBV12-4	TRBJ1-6	CASIPGGTGGSNSPLHF
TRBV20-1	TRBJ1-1	CSARPGTGRDTEAFF
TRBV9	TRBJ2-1	CASSGETSGKYNEQFF
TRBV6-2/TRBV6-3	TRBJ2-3	CASSLLSGSLTDTQYF
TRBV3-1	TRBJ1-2	CASSLSNRGRRGYTF
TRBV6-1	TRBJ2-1	CASRSHWTLDYNEQFF
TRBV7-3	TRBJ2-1	CASSLRGRESYNEQFF
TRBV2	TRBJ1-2	CASSVRGSVNYGYTF